The 24 T cell receptor beta chains in this list originate from one sample, sequenced in a study of shared clonotypes between healthy human individuals. Here immunoSEQ multiplex PCR was the method, and the copy in TCRdb shows in-frame clones only, minus some. The sample shows approximately 2,300,000 clones, under 95% of them seen only once. Input material: naive CD4+ T cells from PBMCs. Stated subset: CD45RA+ positively selected. These receptors were taken from a man aged 18 to 30 in good health. Some clones in this sample may be carry-over from other donors' samples.

The chain is built from TRBV5-4 and TRBJ1-2, with TRBD1 matching 9 bases. This CDR3 is 17 amino acids long. Germline V gene data show CDR1 as SGHNT and CDR2 as YYREEE (reference sequence). Germline trimming cut 3 bases from V and 4 bases from J; bases unmatched to any gene: 13. The CDR3 spells CASSSRQGEEVRYGYTF. CDR3 coding DNA: TGTGCCAGCAGCTCCCGACAGGGGGAAGAGGTACGCTATGGCTACACCTTC.

As for this clone: Other DNA sequences from this sample encode an identical CDR3 as well. The chain has TRBV5-6 and TRBJ1-5; D uncertain. Germline CDR1 SGHDT, CDR2 YYEEEE. The CDR3 contains 15 residues. Trimming took 2 bases from V and 2 from J, leaving 11 bases between them. CDR3 in DNA: TGTGCCAGCAGCTTCCGAGGAGTAGGCAATCAGCCCCAGCATTTT. This codes for CASSFRGVGNQPQHF.

The chain employs TRBV7-3 and TRBJ2-6; D perhaps matches TRBD1 (6 bases). Looked up from germline, CDR1 is SGHTA and CDR2 is FQGTGA. The V and J ends lost 5 bases and 0 bases respectively, with 11 bases between them. The CDR3 is made up of 16 amino acids. CDR3 coding DNA: TGTGCCAGCAGCCCCGACAGGCCCTCTGGGGCCAACGTCCTGACTTTC. Its translation: CASSPDRPSGANVLTF.

The J gene is TRBJ1-2, the V gene TRBV19; D gene unclear. The CDR3 runs 14 residues. Trimming removed 1 base at V and 1 base at J, with 7 bases between. Per germline, CDR1 LNHDA and CDR2 SQIVND (reference sequence). CDR3 DNA: TGTGCCAGTAGTATAGCAGGATTTAACTATGGCTACACCTTC. Translation: CASSIAGFNYGYTF.

The J gene is TRBJ2-7, the V gene TRBV7-9; unclear D gene. V dropped 5 bases and J dropped 2 bases, with 16 bases sitting between them. Germline-derived CDR1 and CDR2 are SEHNR and FQNEAQ (reference sequence). This CDR3 is built from 15 residues. This chain's CDR3 is CASSPARRPPYEQYF. DNA for the CDR3: TGTGCCAGCAGCCCCGCGCGTCGTCCCCCCTACGAGCAGTACTTC.

This chain connects TRBV9 to TRBJ2-1; weak D call: TRBD1 (6 bases). This CDR3 spans 16 amino acids. CDR1 SGDLS and CDR2 YYNGEE come from the germline V gene. Between the trimmed V and J ends, which lost 4 bases and 0 bases, there was a span of 14 bases. The CDR3 DNA sequence: TGTGCCAGCAGCCCCCGCGGACAGAGCTCCTACAATGAGCAGTTCTTC. This sequence encodes CASSPRGQSSYNEQFF. Together with reference TRBV9 and TRBJ2-1, the CDR3 gives the full variable domain: DSGVTQTPKHLITATGQRVTLRCSPRSGDLSVYWYQQSLDQGLQFLIQYYNGEERAKGNILERFSAQQFPDLHSELNLSSLELGDSALYFCASSPRGQSSYNEQFFGPGTRLTVL.

V and J are TRBV29-1 and TRBJ2-5, with D tentatively TRBD1 (6 bases). CDR1 SQVTM and CDR2 ANQGSEA come from the germline V gene. Trimming pared 2 bases from V and 5 bases from J, leaving 9 bases between. This CDR3 contains 12 residues. The CDR3 DNA is TGCAGCGTTGAATCAGGGGTCGAGACCCAGTACTTC. Protein sequence: CSVESGVETQYF.

CDR3 protein: CASSPDRFRAEAFF. DNA for the CDR3: TGTGCCAGCTCACCAGACAGGTTTCGCGCTGAAGCTTTCTTT. The V call is TRBV18, the J call TRBJ1-1, with D tentatively TRBD1 (6 bases). The CDR3 totals 14 residues. In germline, CDR1 is KGHSH, CDR2 LQKENI. V lost 2 bases to trimming and J lost 6 bases, with 13 bases between them.

This clone was recorded once. The chain recombines TRBV27 with TRBJ2-2; the match to TRBD2 covers 11 bases. Germline CDR1 is MNHEY and CDR2 is SMNVEV (reference sequence). The length of the CDR3 is 18 residues. The J segment lost 5 bases and the V segment lost 6 bases, leaving 14 bases of the junction unmatched. As DNA, the CDR3 is TGTGCCAGCAGGCAACCGGGACTAGCGGTAGGGTCTACCGGGGAGCTGTTTTTT. Residues: CASRQPGLAVGSTGELFF.

The V gene is TRBV13, the J gene TRBJ2-7; D call uncertain. V was clipped by 6 bases and J by 7 bases, with 10 bases between them. In germline, CDR1 is PRHDT, CDR2 FYEKMQ (reference sequence). The CDR3 runs to 11 residues. CDR3 region: CASRSDGEQYF. The CDR3 nucleotides read TGTGCCAGCAGATCCGATGGGGAGCAGTACTTC.

V gene TRBV28 combines with J gene TRBJ2-5; D unresolved. The last part of the DNA fits TRBJ2-7 better; the J call may be wrong. The V gene's germline CDR1 is MDHEN and CDR2 SYDVKM. This CDR3 has 15 amino acids. CDR3 region: CASSLPGSLSYEQYF. For the CDR3, the DNA is TGTGCCAGCAGTTTACCCGGCAGCTTGAGCTACGAGCAGTACTTC.

The V and J genes are TRBV2 and TRBJ1-3; 8 positions agree with TRBD1. V dropped 6 bases and J dropped 0; count of bases not matched to a gene: 1. The CDR3 consists of 14 residues. Germline CDR1 SNHLY, CDR2 FYNNEI. CDR3 DNA: TGTGCCAGCAGGACAGGGGTCTCTGGAAACACCATATATTTT. Protein: CASRTGVSGNTIYF.

On this clone: Different DNA sequences within this sample yield the same CDR3. The CDR3: CASSRLAGGYNEQFF. CDR3 in DNA: TGTGCCAGCAGTCGCCTAGCGGGAGGTTACAATGAGCAGTTCTTC. J is TRBJ2-1 and V is TRBV28; 11 bases fit TRBD2. J was trimmed by 4 bases and V by 5 bases; bases with no gene match: 4. In germline, CDR1 is MDHEN, CDR2 SYDVKM. CDR3 length: 15 amino acids.

The rearrangement joins TRBV9 to TRBJ1-2; D not resolved. Per germline, CDR1 SGDLS and CDR2 YYNGEE. The CDR3 contains 12 residues. Trimming left V 7 bases short and J 2 bases short, with 9 bases between. In DNA form, the CDR3 reads TGTGCCAGCGCCCAAGACAACTATGGCTACACCTTC. This sequence encodes CASAQDNYGYTF.

The gene calls are TRBV30 and TRBJ1-5, with D uncertain. The CDR3 is made up of 12 amino acids. The germline gives CDR1 GTSNPN, CDR2 SVGIG (reference sequence). The V end lost 5 bases, the J end lost 0 bases, and 5 bases lay between the germline ends. The CDR3 nucleotides read TGTGCCTGGCACCATAGCAATCAGCCCCAGCATTTT. Translation: CAWHHSNQPQHF. The full variable domain, with the rest looked up from reference TRBV30 and TRBJ1-5, is SQTIHQWPATLVQPVGSPLSLECTVEGTSNPNLYWYRQAAGRGLQLLFYSVGIGQISSEVPQNLSASRPQDRQFILSSKKLLLSDSGFYLCAWHHSNQPQHFGDGTRLSIL.

Note on this clone: Other DNA sequences in the sample encode the same CDR3. This chain joins TRBV19 and TRBJ2-5; D gene uncertain. The V gene lost 5 bases and the J gene lost 5 bases, with 12 bases spanning the gap. Germline assignment: CDR1 LNHDA and CDR2 SQIVND (reference sequence). The CDR3 extends over 13 amino acids. The CDR3, as DNA: TGTGCCAGTAGTGACCCCCCGCGGGAGACCCAGTACTTC. Residues: CASSDPPRETQYF.

The J gene is TRBJ2-3, the V gene TRBV5-4; the D gene could be TRBD1 or TRBD2 (5 bases each). V lost 0 bases and J 2 bases, leaving 13 bases between the germline ends. The CDR3 has 16 residues. Germline assignment: CDR1 SGHNT and CDR2 YYREEE (reference sequence). The CDR3 region is CASSLAGGTSTDTQYF. Written as DNA, the CDR3 is TGTGCCAGCAGCTTGGCCGGTGGGACCTCCACAGATACGCAGTATTTT.

This sequence joins TRBV7-2 and TRBJ2-7, with TRBD2 matching over 7 bases. The germline gives CDR1 SGHTA, CDR2 FQGNSA. CDR3 size: 16 residues. J was trimmed by 6 bases and V by 5 bases; bases with no gene match: 16. The CDR3 loop reads CASSPSPGLPLPEQYF. The CDR3 nucleotides read TGTGCCAGCAGCCCCTCCCCGGGACTACCTCTGCCCGAGCAGTACTTC.

V gene TRBV18 combines with J gene TRBJ2-3, with 8 nucleotides matching TRBD1. There are 19 residues in the CDR3. Germline trimming cut 0 bases from V and 1 base from J; bases unmatched to any gene: 12. CDR1 and CDR2 from the germline V gene are KGHSH and LQKENI. The CDR3 loop is CASSPPSRGRLAGTDTQYF. CDR3 nucleotides: TGTGCCAGCTCACCACCGTCCAGGGGGCGATTGGCGGGCACAGATACGCAGTATTTT.

CDR3 sequence: CASSLGSRRGGTDTQYF. The CDR3 DNA sequence: TGTGCCAGCAGCTTAGGTTCCAGAAGGGGAGGCACAGATACGCAGTATTTT. The chain recombines TRBV7-8 with TRBJ2-3; possibly TRBD1 or TRBD2 for D (5 bases each). The CDR3 consists of 17 residues. Trimming removed 1 base at V and 1 base at J, with 15 bases between. Germline V gives CDR1 SGHVS, CDR2 FQNEAQ.

A note on this clone: This specimen includes other DNA sequences encoding the same CDR3. The genes are TRBV6-5 and TRBJ2-7, with a tentative D call TRBD1 (6 bases). Germline V gives CDR1 MNHEY, CDR2 SVGAGI. The CDR3 runs 14 residues. Trimming took 6 bases from V and 0 from J, leaving 12 bases between them. CDR3 nucleotides: TGTGCCAGCAGACGGGACACAGGCTCCTACGAGCAGTACTTC. It specifies CASRRDTGSYEQYF.

This clone was found a few times. This rearrangement joins TRBV5-8 to TRBJ1-1; no reliable D call. The CDR3 spans 11 residues. Trimming left V 2 bases short and J 6 bases short, with 5 bases between. CDR1 SGHTS and CDR2 YDEGEE come from the germline V gene. In nucleotides, the CDR3 is TGTGCCAGCAGCTTTCTCCCTGAAGCTTTCTTT. It translates to CASSFLPEAFF.

The V and J genes are TRBV27 and TRBJ2-2; D gene ambiguous. CDR3 length: 13 residues. Germline loops: CDR1 MNHEY, CDR2 SMNVEV (reference sequence). V was clipped by 6 bases and J by 3 bases, with 8 bases between them. The CDR3 loop is CASSPVYTGELFF. DNA for the CDR3: TGTGCCAGCAGCCCCGTTTACACCGGGGAGCTGTTTTTT.

The rearrangement links TRBV5-1 to TRBJ2-5; D is unclear. The DNA end lines up better with TRBJ2-7; the J call may be wrong. CDR3 size: 13 residues. CDR1 and CDR2 (germline): SGHRS, YFSETQ. The CDR3, as DNA: TGCGCCAGCAGCTACAGAAACTCCTACGAGCAGTACTTC. This encodes CASSYRNSYEQYF.